This T cell receptor beta chain was identified during a study of blood T cells in healthy people across ages. Combining a sample-barcoded 5' primer with a J-beta primer mix, a second PCR ran for roughly 7 to 12 cycles. TCRdb reanalysed the 5' RACE reads using MiXCR and keeps one entry per CDR3 protein. In the table there are over 1,200,000 distinct CDR3 sequences, approximately 59% of which are singletons. With 0 bases removed from V and 10 bases from J, the gap between germline ends came to 19 bases. Germline V gene data show CDR1 as DFQATT and CDR2 as SNEGSKA (reference sequence). This CDR3 spans 15 amino acids. Individuals who donated were healthy Caucasians from Russia aged roughly 6 to 95. The authors drew 8 to 10 milliliters of peripheral blood from each donor. Per sample, extraction of total RNA gave at least 6 micrograms in every case. In regard to this clonotype: Its specificity is unknown.

General observations from the study: Diversity was estimated from one million T cells, and these estimates were considered underestimates.

The sample comprised blood. This sequence was found in a man younger than 30 in good health. The chain joins TRBV20-1 to TRBJ2-1; tentative D call: TRBD2 (6 bases). Here the CDR3 reads CSARDLTSQRDEQFF. Written as DNA, the CDR3 is TGCAGTGCTAGAGATTTAACTAGCCAGCGTGACGAGCAGTTCTTC.